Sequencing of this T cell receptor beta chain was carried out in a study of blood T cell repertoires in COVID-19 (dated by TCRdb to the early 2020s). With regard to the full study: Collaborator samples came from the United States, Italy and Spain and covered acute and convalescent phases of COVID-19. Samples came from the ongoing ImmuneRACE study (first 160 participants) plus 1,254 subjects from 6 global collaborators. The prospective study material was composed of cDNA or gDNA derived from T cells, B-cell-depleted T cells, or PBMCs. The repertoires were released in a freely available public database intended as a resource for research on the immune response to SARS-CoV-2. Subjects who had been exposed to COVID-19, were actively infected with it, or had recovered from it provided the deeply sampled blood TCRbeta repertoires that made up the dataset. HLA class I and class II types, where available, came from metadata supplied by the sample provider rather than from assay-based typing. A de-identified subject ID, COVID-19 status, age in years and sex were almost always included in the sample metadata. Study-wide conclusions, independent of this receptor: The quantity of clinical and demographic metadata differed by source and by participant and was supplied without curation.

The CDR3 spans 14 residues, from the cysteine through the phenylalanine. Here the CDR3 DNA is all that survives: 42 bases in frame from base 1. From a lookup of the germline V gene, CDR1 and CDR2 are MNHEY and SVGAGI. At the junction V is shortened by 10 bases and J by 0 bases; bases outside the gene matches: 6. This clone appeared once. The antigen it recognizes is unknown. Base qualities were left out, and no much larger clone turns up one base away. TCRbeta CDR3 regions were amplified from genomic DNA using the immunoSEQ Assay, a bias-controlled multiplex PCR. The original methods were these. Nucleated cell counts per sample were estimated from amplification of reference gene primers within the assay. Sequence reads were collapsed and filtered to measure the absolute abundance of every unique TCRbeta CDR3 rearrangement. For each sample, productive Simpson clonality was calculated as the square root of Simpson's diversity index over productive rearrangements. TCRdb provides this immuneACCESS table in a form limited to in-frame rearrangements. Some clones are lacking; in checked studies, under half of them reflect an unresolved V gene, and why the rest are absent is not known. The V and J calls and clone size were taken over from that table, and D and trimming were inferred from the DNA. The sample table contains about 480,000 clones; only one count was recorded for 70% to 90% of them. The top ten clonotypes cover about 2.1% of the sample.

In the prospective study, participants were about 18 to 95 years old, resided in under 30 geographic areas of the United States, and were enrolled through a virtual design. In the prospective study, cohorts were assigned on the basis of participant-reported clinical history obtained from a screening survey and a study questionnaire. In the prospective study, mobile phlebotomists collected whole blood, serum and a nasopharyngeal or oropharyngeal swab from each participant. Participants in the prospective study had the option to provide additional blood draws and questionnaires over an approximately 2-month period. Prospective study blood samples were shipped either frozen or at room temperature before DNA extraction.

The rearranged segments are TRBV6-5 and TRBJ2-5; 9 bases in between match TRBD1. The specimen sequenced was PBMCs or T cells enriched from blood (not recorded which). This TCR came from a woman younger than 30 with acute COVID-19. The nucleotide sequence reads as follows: TGTGCCACAGACAGGGGGATCGACCAAGAGACCCAGTACTTC. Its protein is CATDRGIDQETQYF.